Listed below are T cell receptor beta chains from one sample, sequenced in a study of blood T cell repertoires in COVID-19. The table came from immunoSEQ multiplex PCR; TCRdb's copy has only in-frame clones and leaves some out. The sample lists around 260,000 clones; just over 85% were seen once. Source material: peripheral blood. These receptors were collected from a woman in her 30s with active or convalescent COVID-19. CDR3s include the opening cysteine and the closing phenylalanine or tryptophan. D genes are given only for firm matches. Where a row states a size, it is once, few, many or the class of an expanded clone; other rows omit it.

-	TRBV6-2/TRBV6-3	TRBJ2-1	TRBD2	CASSSTGRAYTIF	TGTGCCAGCAGTTCCACGGGGAGGGCCTACACAATCTTC
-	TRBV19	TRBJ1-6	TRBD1	CASSIQGGNSPLHF	TGTGCCAGTAGCATACAGGGGGGCAATTCACCCCTCCACTTT
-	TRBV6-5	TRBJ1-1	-	CASLAANTEAFF	TGTGCCAGTCTAGCCGCGAACACTGAAGCTTTCTTT
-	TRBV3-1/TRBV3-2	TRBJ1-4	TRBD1	CASSQDIGQGFNGDEKLFF	TGTGCCAGCAGCCAAGATATAGGACAGGGGTTTAATGGGGATGAAAAACTGTTTTTT
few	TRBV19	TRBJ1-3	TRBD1	CASARQGNAGNTIYF	TGTGCCAGCGCAAGACAGGGGAATGCTGGAAACACCATATATTTT
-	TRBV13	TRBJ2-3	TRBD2	CASSPNRLAGPNTQYF	TGTGCCAGCAGTCCTAATAGACTAGCGGGACCGAATACGCAGTATTTT
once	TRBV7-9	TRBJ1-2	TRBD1	CASSLATTGEGYTF	TGTGCCAGCAGCTTAGCAACGACAGGGGAAGGCTACACCTTC
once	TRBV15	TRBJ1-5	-	CATSPDRSQPQHF	TGTGCCACCAGTCCTGACAGGAGTCAGCCCCAGCATTTT
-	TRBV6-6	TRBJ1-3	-	CASSYSGQNTIYF	TGTGCCAGCAGTTACTCGGGGCAAAACACCATATATTTT
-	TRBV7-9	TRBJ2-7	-	CASSSPSLYEQYF	TGTGCCAGCAGCTCTCCCTCCCTCTACGAGCAGTACTTC